This TCR beta chain is drawn from a study of regulatory T cells in long-lasting Graves disease. The sample's time point: newly diagnosed GD, antithyroid drugs for less than 3 months. The TCR library was prepared using RNA isolated from PBMCs. American Thyroid Association guidelines served as the basis for diagnosing Graves' disease. The CDR3 extends over 14 amino acids. Germline CDR1 MNHNS, CDR2 SASEGT. V lost 6 bases to trimming and J lost 1 base; unmatched junction nucleotides: 5. This clonotype was found a few times. Arm-PCR of CDR3 regions with iRepertoire HTBI primers generated TCR beta libraries. Each CDR3 protein is one row after TCRdb ran MiXCR on the multiplex PCR reads. The repertoire has 550,000 or so distinct CDR3 sequences, approximately 12% of them found once; the top ten carry roughly 8.9%. The sample was also linked to a second study, of T cells in Graves' hyperthyroidism and ophthalmopathy. From that second work: The blood repertoire included most of the expanded thyroid clonotypes above 0.001.

Sequences were derived from peripheral blood mononuclear cells (PBMCs), sampled at new diagnosis, from a patient treated with antithyroid drugs. This sequence joins TRBV6-1 and TRBJ1-1, with TRBD1 identical over 7 bases. The sequence came from a woman aged 25 to 39 with Graves disease. For the CDR3, the DNA is TGTGCCAGCAGGCCGGGACAGAGGAACACTGAAGCTTTCTTT. Its translation is CASRPGQRNTEAFF.